Listed here are 27 T cell receptor beta chains from one sample, sequenced in a study of cytomegalovirus exposure and HLA in healthy donors. Vbeta (60) and Jbeta (13) primers were used in the PCR. Using immunoSEQ multiplex PCR, the repertoire was profiled, and TCRdb retains in-frame clones only, with some absent. The repertoire holds approximately 100,000 clones, with 79% as singletons. Sequencing was done on a sample of PBMCs. Every receptor here comes from a woman in her thirties or forties in good health and CMV-seronegative.

V gene TRBV2 combines with J gene TRBJ2-1, with D possibly matching TRBD1 (6 bases). This CDR3 is 14 amino acids long. Germline CDR1 and CDR2: SNHLY and FYNNEI. V lost 7 bases and J lost 0, with 10 bases in between. The CDR3 coding sequence is TGTGCCAGCAACAGGGTGAGCTCCTACAATGAGCAGTTCTTC. It translates to CASNRVSSYNEQFF.

The V gene is TRBV28, the J gene TRBJ1-2; D might be TRBD1 (5 bases). V dropped 8 bases and J dropped 1 base, with 17 bases sitting between them. Per germline, CDR1 MDHEN and CDR2 SYDVKM. There are 15 residues in the CDR3. In DNA, the CDR3 is TGTGCCAGCGAGACAGTCATCAACCGTAACTATGGCTACACCTTC. Translated, it gives CASETVINRNYGYTF.

In this sample, this clone turned up once. V gene TRBV5-4 combines with J gene TRBJ2-3; no firm D call. Germline V gives CDR1 SGHNT, CDR2 YYREEE (reference sequence). The CDR3 loop spans 17 amino acids. V lost 0 bases and J lost 6, with 20 bases in between. CDR3: CASSLGSRATIRDTQYF. The CDR3 coding sequence is TGTGCCAGCAGCTTGGGTTCCCGAGCGACCATTCGCGATACGCAGTATTTT.

This rearrangement joins TRBV5-1 to TRBJ2-5; 7 bases fit TRBD2. V lost 2 bases, J lost 2 bases, and 6 bases stayed unmatched. The germline V gene has CDR1 SGHRS and CDR2 YFSETQ. This CDR3 comprises 15 residues. CDR3 bases: TGCGCCAGCAGCTTTGGACCGGGACTACAAGAGACCCAGTACTTC. It specifies CASSFGPGLQETQYF.

The chain carries TRBV2 and TRBJ2-7, with D possibly matching TRBD2 (6 bases). Germline assignment: CDR1 SNHLY and CDR2 FYNNEI. With 4 bases removed from V and 0 bases from J, the gap between germline ends came to 7 bases. The CDR3 runs 13 residues. This chain's CDR3 is CASSAGGSYEQYF. In DNA form, the CDR3 reads TGTGCCAGCAGTGCCGGGGGCTCCTACGAGCAGTACTTC.

The chain employs TRBV19 and TRBJ1-1, with D unresolved. The CDR3 is 13 amino acids. Germline V CDR1 and CDR2: LNHDA, SQIVND (reference sequence). Trimming took 7 bases from V and 0 from J, leaving 9 bases between them. The CDR3 DNA is TGTGCCAGTACCTCCGGGATGAACACTGAAGCTTTCTTT. This sequence encodes CASTSGMNTEAFF. Full variable domain (outside the CDR3, taken from reference TRBV19 and TRBJ1-1): DGGITQSPKYLFRKEGQNVTLSCEQNLNHDAMYWYRQDPGQGLRLIYYSQIVNDFQKGDIAEGYSVSREKKESFPLTVTSAQKNPTAFYLCASTSGMNTEAFFGQGTRLTVV.

The genes are TRBV6-5 and TRBJ1-2; 7 bases line up with TRBD1. CDR1 is MNHEY, CDR2 SVGAGI, per germline. The CDR3 totals 13 residues. V dropped 6 bases and J dropped 8; count of bases not matched to a gene: 9. The CDR3 nucleotides read TGTGCCAGCAGACAGGGGACAGTGGAGGGCTACACCTTC. Encoded protein: CASRQGTVEGYTF.

The chain has TRBV4-1 and TRBJ2-4; 7 bases fit TRBD1. The V gene's germline CDR1 is MGHRA and CDR2 YSYEKL. The CDR3 length is 13 residues. The junction had 4 bases not matched to a gene; V was cut back by 1 base and J by 10 bases. The CDR3 is CASSQVGTAIQYF. The DNA for the CDR3 is TGCGCCAGCAGCCAAGTGGGGACAGCAATTCAGTACTTC.

J is TRBJ2-5 and V is TRBV28; TRBD2 matches at 7 bases. Germline V gives CDR1 MDHEN, CDR2 SYDVKM. The CDR3 is made up of 18 amino acids. With V trimmed by 6 bases and J by 5 bases, 21 bases remained unmatched. In DNA, the CDR3 is TGTGCCAGCAGCCCTGGGGGGGGGATCCGGGGAGCGACTGAGACCCAGTACTTC. Its protein is CASSPGGGIRGATETQYF.

This clone was seen a handful of times. This sequence joins TRBV28 and TRBJ1-2; 7 bases line up with TRBD1. Trimming took 3 bases from V and 8 from J; bases not matched to a gene: 9. Germline loops: CDR1 MDHEN, CDR2 SYDVKM. This CDR3 has 14 residues. The CDR3 is CASSFKGGARGYTF. CDR3 nucleotides: TGTGCCAGCAGTTTCAAAGGGGGCGCGAGGGGCTACACCTTC.

This clone was recorded a few times. This chain joins TRBV6-5 and TRBJ1-1; TRBD1 agrees at 7 bases. J gave up 3 bases and V 6 bases, and 7 bases lay outside the gene matches. This CDR3 contains 14 residues. The V gene's germline CDR1 is MNHEY and CDR2 SVGAGI. The CDR3 coding sequence is TGTGCCAGCAGCGTGGGACAGAGAGACACTGAAGCTTTCTTT. Its translation is CASSVGQRDTEAFF.

This clone appeared a single time. The junction departs from germline at one end; a sequencing error may be responsible. The chain is built from TRBV7-9 and TRBJ1-1; D uncertain. CDR3 length: 11 residues. Germline loops: CDR1 SEHNR, CDR2 FQNEAQ (reference sequence). The CDR3 protein is CSSSLATEAFF. DNA for the CDR3: TGTTCCAGCAGCTTGGCTACTGAAGCTTTCTTT.

This sequence joins TRBV15 and TRBJ2-7; perhaps TRBD1 as D (7 bases). The CDR3 has 17 amino acids. V was pared by 0 bases and J by 2 bases, with 17 bases between. CDR1 is LNHNV, CDR2 YYDKDF, per germline (reference sequence). CDR3 nucleotides: TGTGCCACCAGCAGAGACATAGGCCAGGGGGGAGCCTACGAGCAGTACTTC. As protein: CATSRDIGQGGAYEQYF.

V usage is TRBV19 and J usage is TRBJ2-4, with 8 bases identical to TRBD2. The CDR3 length is 17 residues. CDR1 is LNHDA, CDR2 SQIVND, per germline (reference sequence). Trimming took 5 bases from V and 0 from J; bases not matched to a gene: 9. The CDR3, as DNA: TGTGCCAGTAGTGACGCTCACGGGGGGGTAGCCAAAAACATTCAGTACTTC. It is translated as CASSDAHGGVAKNIQYF.

This sequence joins TRBV18 and TRBJ2-1; TRBD1 matches at 7 bases. V dropped 2 bases and J dropped 9; count of bases not matched to a gene: 4. The CDR3 covers 13 residues. Germline CDR1 KGHSH, CDR2 LQKENI. CDR3 loop: CASSPMRQGEQFF. CDR3 sequence (DNA): TGTGCCAGCTCACCAATGAGACAGGGTGAGCAGTTCTTC.

This rearrangement joins TRBV10-3 to TRBJ2-3; TRBD1 matches at 7 bases. After removal of 5 bases from V and 2 bases from J, the junction contained 4 bases not matched to a gene. CDR1 is ENHRY, CDR2 SYGVKD, per germline. The CDR3 totals 14 residues. The CDR3 region has the DNA TGTGCCATCAGTCGGACAGGCCCCACAGATACGCAGTATTTT. Protein product: CAISRTGPTDTQYF.

In its sample, this clone was seen a few times. This chain joins TRBV28 and TRBJ1-4, with unresolved D. This CDR3 spans 12 amino acids. V dropped 8 bases and J dropped 4 bases, with 8 bases sitting between them. CDR1 and CDR2 (germline): MDHEN, SYDVKM. CDR3 residues: CASLRFNEKLFF. DNA for the CDR3: TGTGCCAGCTTACGGTTTAATGAAAAACTGTTTTTT.

This rearrangement joins TRBV5-1 to TRBJ2-5; 12 nucleotides line up with TRBD2. The CDR3 sequence is 16 residues long. CDR1 is SGHRS and CDR2 is YFSETQ in the germline V gene. The V and J ends lost 4 bases and 1 base, in that order; junction bases with no gene match: 5. In DNA form, the CDR3 reads TGCGCCAGCAGCCTACGGACTAGCGGGGCCCAAGAGACCCAGTACTTC. Translating gives CASSLRTSGAQETQYF.

The chain combines TRBV14 with TRBJ2-7; weak D call: TRBD1 (5 bases). V lost 3 bases to trimming and J lost 3 bases, with 6 bases between them. Germline V gene data show CDR1 as SGHDN and CDR2 as FVKESK. The CDR3 length is 12 residues. This CDR3 reads CASSHDSYEQYF. The CDR3 DNA reads as TGTGCCAGCAGCCATGACAGCTACGAGCAGTACTTC.

The J gene is TRBJ2-7, the V gene TRBV2, with D possibly being TRBD1 (5 bases). Germline CDR1 and CDR2: SNHLY and FYNNEI. V shed 7 bases and J shed 7 bases, with 20 bases lying between them. The CDR3 has 14 amino acids. The CDR3 coding sequence is TGTGCCAGCAAGGGGATCTCCACCGACCCGGAGCAGTACTTC. Translating gives CASKGISTDPEQYF.

The genes are TRBV30 and TRBJ1-1; tentatively, D is TRBD1 (5 bases). The germline V and J ends were trimmed by 4 bases and 3 bases, with 12 bases remaining between them. CDR3 size: 13 residues. Germline V CDR1 and CDR2: GTSNPN, SVGIG (reference sequence). Here the CDR3 reads CAWTRDRYTEAFF. CDR3 in DNA: TGTGCCTGGACCAGGGATCGGTACACTGAAGCTTTCTTT.

Notes on this clone: This same CDR3 is encoded by further DNA sequences in the sample. V is TRBV19 and J is TRBJ1-3; TRBD1 aligns across 7 bases. Germline values: CDR1 LNHDA, CDR2 SQIVND (reference sequence). CDR3 length: 16 amino acids. Losses at the gene ends were 4 bases for V and 0 bases for J; bases not matched to a gene: 6. The CDR3 protein is CASSNPGTASGNTIYF. For the CDR3, the DNA is TGTGCCAGTAGTAACCCCGGGACAGCCTCTGGAAACACCATATATTTT.

As concerns this clone: Other nucleotide sequences in the sample specify the same CDR3. The chain links TRBV7-9 to TRBJ1-1; D is possibly TRBD1 (5 bases). V gave up 9 bases and J gave up 0 bases, with 11 bases separating them. CDR3 length equals 13 residues. The germline V gene encodes CDR1 SEHNR and CDR2 FQNEAQ (reference sequence). CDR3 bases: TGTGCCAGTTCTCAACAGGTGAACACTGAAGCTTTCTTT. Protein: CASSQQVNTEAFF.

The chain uses TRBV5-1 and TRBJ2-3, with TRBD2 as a possible D gene (7 bases). The CDR3 extends over 14 amino acids. CDR1 is SGHRS and CDR2 is YFSETQ in the germline V gene. Trimming left V 4 bases short and J 1 base short, with 10 bases between. Here the CDR3 reads CASSGGAGTDTQYF. CDR3 sequence (DNA): TGCGCCAGCAGCGGGGGGGCTGGCACAGATACGCAGTATTTT.

The chain couples TRBV6-1 to TRBJ2-1; TRBD2 agrees at 15 bases. With V trimmed by 1 base and J by 7 bases, 5 bases remained unmatched. This CDR3 is built from 17 residues. Germline V gene lookup returns CDR1 MNHNS and CDR2 SASEGT. CDR3: CASSEVGTSGRRNEQFF. The DNA for the CDR3 is TGTGCCAGCAGTGAAGTCGGGACTAGCGGGAGGAGGAATGAGCAGTTCTTC.

V usage is TRBV25-1 and J usage is TRBJ1-2; D is uncertain. The CDR3 totals 13 residues. The germline V and J ends were trimmed by 3 bases and 2 bases, with 7 bases remaining between them. Germline values: CDR1 MGHDK, CDR2 SYGVNS. The CDR3 here is CASSEHGNYGYTF. Here the CDR3 DNA reads TGTGCCAGCAGTGAGCACGGGAACTATGGCTACACCTTC.

J is TRBJ2-1 and V is TRBV7-9; 7 bases agree with TRBD2. V lost 5 bases, J lost 8 bases, and 9 bases stayed unmatched. The CDR3 has 14 amino acids. CDR1 is SEHNR and CDR2 is FQNEAQ in the germline V gene (reference sequence). The DNA for the CDR3 is TGTGCCAGCAGCCTAGAAAGCGGGATCGATGAGCAGTTCTTC. Its protein product is CASSLESGIDEQFF.